This T cell receptor (beta chain) was captured by sequencing in a study of early T cells in non-severe SARS-CoV-2 infection. Many counts were recorded for this clonotype. Individual cDNA molecules received unique molecular identifiers during library preparation. Each CDR3 protein gets one entry after TCRdb re-called the 5' RACE reads with MiXCR. The repertoire has around 28,000 distinct CDR3 sequences, around 4% of them found once; the top ten carry 3.5% to 5%. The specimen was whole blood. The source is an adult who was a healthcare worker with PCR-confirmed SARS-CoV-2 infection or an uninfected control (not recorded which).

The CDR3 region is CAISEGLAGVGEQFF. In DNA, the CDR3 is TGTGCCATCAGTGAGGGACTAGCGGGAGTGGGTGAGCAGTTCTTC. The rearrangement joins TRBV10-3 to TRBJ2-1, with TRBD2 matching over 13 bases. This CDR3 is built from 15 residues. J gave up 9 bases and V 2 bases, and 4 bases lay outside the gene matches. CDR1 and CDR2 (germline): ENHRY, SYGVKD.